One sample yielded the 2 T cell receptor delta chains listed below, sequenced in a study of γδ T cells in repeated Plasmodium falciparum infection. Bulk repertoires came from Vgamma9/Vdelta2+ or Vdelta2-negative gammadelta T cells flow-sorted from PBMC. TCRdb re-called the multiplex PCR reads using CATT. The repertoire holds over 90,000 delta-chain clones, with less than 1% as singletons. The specimen was gamma-delta T cells from blood. These receptors originate from a pool of human donors (malaria-infected and uninfected, not separated).

This clone was recorded many times. The mismatch at residue 7 between this DNA's translation and the TCRdb protein of a much larger clone likely reflects a read error; the protein shown is translated from the DNA. V and J are TRDV1 and TRDJ1; no firm D call. The J gene is not listed in TCRdb, so it was assigned here from a DNA match to germline. This CDR3 is 15 amino acids long. Germline V lookup: CDR1 TSWWSYY, CDR2 QGS. Trimming removed 9 bases at V and 0 bases at J, with 17 bases between. The CDR3 spells CALGPLWLYTDKLIF. The CDR3 bases are TGTGCTCTCGGGCCGCTGTGGTTGTACACCGATAAACTCATCTTT.

Of note for this clone: The likely explanation is a read error, given a far larger clone one base away. The sample carries other DNA sequences with the same CDR3. CDR3 in amino acids: CACDTVTLWGIRETQTDKLIF. CDR3 sequence (DNA): TGTGCCTGTGACACCGTAACCCTCTGGGGGATACGCGAGACCCAGACCGATAAACTCATCTTT. The J gene is TRDJ1, the V gene TRDV2, with TRDD3 identical over 12 bases. TCRdb records no J gene; here it was assigned by comparing the DNA to germline. Germline assignment: CDR1 GEAIGNYY and CDR2 EKD. V shed 0 bases, J shed 2 bases, and the junction held 18 bases outside the gene matches. The CDR3 loop spans 21 amino acids.